One sample yielded the 9 T cell receptor beta chains listed below, sequenced in a study of cytomegalovirus exposure and HLA in healthy donors (dated by TCRdb to 2017 to 2019). The method was the immunoSEQ multiplex PCR assay. For the multiplex PCR, a mixture combining 60 forward primers for TCR Vbeta segments and 13 reverse primers for TCR Jbeta segments was used. TCRdb stores this immuneACCESS table with in-frame sequences only. Part of the clones is absent; in the studies checked, under half of the shortfall reflects unresolved V genes, and no reason is known for the rest. The sample table records about 130,000 clones; 81% of these occur just once. The ten largest clones represent about 0.7% of the sample. Sequenced input: PBMCs. The receptors here all came from a man between 18 and 29 years old in good health and CMV-seronegative.

This clone was counted only a few times. The V call is TRBV27, the J call TRBJ1-5; tentatively, D is TRBD1 (5 bases). From germline, CDR1 is MNHEY and CDR2 SMNVEV (reference sequence). Between the trimmed V and J ends, which lost 4 bases and 1 base, there was a span of 23 bases. The CDR3 has 19 residues. CDR3 in amino acids: CASSSQHGGIGGSNQPQHF. The CDR3 DNA is TGTGCCAGCAGTTCCCAACACGGGGGAATCGGGGGAAGCAATCAGCCCCAGCATTTT.

This chain uses TRBV2 with TRBJ2-3; TRBD2 is a possible D gene (5 bases). Looked up from germline, CDR1 is SNHLY and CDR2 is FYNNEI. The CDR3 consists of 9 residues. The V gene lost 10 bases and the J gene lost 9 bases, with 8 bases spanning the gap. The chain's CDR3 is CATPGTQYF. The CDR3 coding sequence is TGTGCCACCCCGGGGACGCAGTATTTT.

The J gene is TRBJ2-7, the V gene TRBV13; D is undetermined. This CDR3 has 14 residues. Germline V gene lookup returns CDR1 PRHDT and CDR2 FYEKMQ (reference sequence). Trimming removed 4 bases from V and 4 bases from J, with 14 bases in between. In DNA, the CDR3 is TGTGCCAGCAGCTACCCCGCCAGAAGATACGAGCAGTACTTC. Amino acids: CASSYPARRYEQYF.

The rearrangement uses TRBV6-6 and TRBJ1-3; D may be TRBD1 (5 bases). V gave up 5 bases and J gave up 6 bases, with 17 bases separating them. Per the germline V gene, CDR1 is MNHNY and CDR2 is SVGAGI (reference sequence). This CDR3 is 15 amino acids long. CDR3 bases: TGTGCCAGCAGTGGACCAGGGCGGCGAGCAAACACCATATATTTT. Its protein is CASSGPGRRANTIYF.

V gene TRBV4-3 combines with J gene TRBJ2-7; 8 bases fit TRBD1. Germline CDR1 is LGHNA and CDR2 is YSLEER. V trimming: 4 bases; J trimming: 5 bases; junction bases outside the gene matches: 7. There are 14 residues in the CDR3. CDR3 sequence reads: CASSPGQGSHEQYF. DNA for the CDR3: TGCGCCAGCAGCCCAGGACAGGGTTCCCACGAGCAGTACTTC.

The DNA for the CDR3 is TGCGCCAGCAGTCCAAGATCCAGGTTTTATGGCTACACCTTC. This gives the protein CASSPRSRFYGYTF. This rearrangement joins TRBV4-3 to TRBJ1-2; D is uncertain. The CDR3 contains 14 residues. CDR1 is LGHNA, CDR2 YSLEER, per germline. Trimming pared 6 bases from V and 5 bases from J, leaving 16 bases between.

This clone came up once. This chain connects TRBV18 to TRBJ1-3; 10 nucleotides match TRBD1. The length of the CDR3 is 15 residues. Germline CDR1 is KGHSH and CDR2 is LQKENI. V was clipped by 4 bases and J by 4 bases; unmatched bases: 4. CDR3: CASSQGQGFGNTIYF. CDR3 DNA sequence: TGTGCCAGCTCACAGGGACAGGGGTTCGGAAACACCATATATTTT. The whole variable domain, remainder taken from reference TRBV18 and TRBJ1-3, is NAGVMQNPRHLVRRRGQEARLRCSPMKGHSHVYWYRQLPEEGLKFMVYLQKENIIDESGMPKERFSAEFPKEGPSILRIQQVVRGDSAAYFCASSQGQGFGNTIYFGEGSWLTVV.

V and J are TRBV19 and TRBJ1-4, with D maybe TRBD1 (5 bases). The V gene's germline CDR1 is LNHDA and CDR2 SQIVND (reference sequence). Deletions cut 3 bases from V and 5 bases from J, with 22 bases between. CDR3 length: 18 amino acids. CDR3 residues: CASSIFFLRRGANEKLFF. Here the CDR3 DNA reads TGTGCCAGTAGTATCTTTTTCCTCCGGCGGGGCGCCAATGAAAAACTGTTTTTT.

CDR3 sequence (DNA): TGTGCCAGCAGCCCAGACAGACCTCCTTGGAACACTGAAGCTTTCTTT. As protein: CASSPDRPPWNTEAFF. V is TRBV7-8 and J is TRBJ1-1; a possible D gene is TRBD1 (5 bases). The germline gives CDR1 SGHVS, CDR2 FQNEAQ. V shed 5 bases and J shed 1 base, with 17 bases lying between them. This CDR3 contains 16 residues.